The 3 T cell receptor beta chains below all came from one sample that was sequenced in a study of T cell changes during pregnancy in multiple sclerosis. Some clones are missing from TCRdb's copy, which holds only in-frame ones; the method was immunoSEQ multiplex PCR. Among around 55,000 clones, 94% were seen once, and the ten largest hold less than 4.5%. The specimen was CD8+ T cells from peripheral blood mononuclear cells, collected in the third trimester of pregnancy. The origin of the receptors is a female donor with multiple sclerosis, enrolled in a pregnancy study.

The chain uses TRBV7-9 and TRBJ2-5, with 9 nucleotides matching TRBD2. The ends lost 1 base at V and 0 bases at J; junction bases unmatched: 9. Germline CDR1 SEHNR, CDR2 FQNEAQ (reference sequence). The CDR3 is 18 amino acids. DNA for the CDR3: TGTGCCAGCAGCTTAGGTTGGCTAGCGGGACCGTACCAAGAGACCCAGTACTTC. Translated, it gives CASSLGWLAGPYQETQYF. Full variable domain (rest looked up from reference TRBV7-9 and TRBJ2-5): DTGVSQNPRHKITKRGQNVTFRCDPISEHNRLYWYRQTLGQGPEFLTYFQNEAQLEKSRLLSDRFSAERPKGSFSTLEIQRTEQGDSAMYLCASSLGWLAGPYQETQYFGPGTRLLVL.

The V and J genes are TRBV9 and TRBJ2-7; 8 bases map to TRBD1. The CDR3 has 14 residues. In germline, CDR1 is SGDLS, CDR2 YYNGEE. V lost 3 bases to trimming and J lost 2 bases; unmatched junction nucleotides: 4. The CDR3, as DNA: TGTGCCAGCAGCGGACGGACAGGGACCTACGAGCAGTACTTC. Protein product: CASSGRTGTYEQYF.

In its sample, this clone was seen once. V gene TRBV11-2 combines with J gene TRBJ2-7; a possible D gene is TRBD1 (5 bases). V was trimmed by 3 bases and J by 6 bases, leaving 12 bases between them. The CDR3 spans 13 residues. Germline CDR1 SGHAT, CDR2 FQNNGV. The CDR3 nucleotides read TGTGCCAGCAGCTTGGGCAGGGCAAGCGAGCAGTACTTC. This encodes CASSLGRASEQYF.